The clone carrying this T cell receptor beta chain was found many times. Its antigen remains unidentified. The iRepertoire nested amplicon-rescue multiplex PCR amplified TCR alpha and beta CDR3s from RNA. Input was 100-400 ng of tissue mRNA or PBMC total RNA. Via MiXCR, TCRdb re-called the multiplex PCR reads, giving one row per CDR3 protein. The sample yields approximately 120,000 distinct CDR3 sequences, roughly 25% seen once. This entry comes from a study of glioma-infiltrating T cells. The CDR3 length is 14 residues. V lost 9 bases, J lost 5 bases, and 12 bases stayed unmatched. Germline CDR1 and CDR2: SEHNR and FQNEAQ (reference sequence). Whole-study findings and limits: CDR3 overlap between tissue and blood was very small. Gliomas, especially low-grade, showed above-expected tissue-blood divergence; non-neoplastic patients showed below.

Sequences were obtained from glioma tissue, nonneoplastic brain tissue, or PBMCs (not recorded which). This clonotype was sampled from a human donor with low-grade glioma or glioblastoma, undergoing nonglioma brain surgery, or in good health (not recorded which). The V and J genes are TRBV7-9 and TRBJ2-7, with 8 nucleotides matching TRBD1. The CDR3 nucleotides read TGTGCCAGACTAGCCGGGACAGGTCCCAACGAGCAGTACTTC. Translation: CARLAGTGPNEQYF.